Following are 26 T cell receptor beta chains from one sample sequenced in a study of blood T cell repertoires in COVID-19. The table came from immunoSEQ multiplex PCR; TCRdb's copy has only in-frame clones and leaves some out. Of a few hundred thousand clones in the sample, 87% are singletons; the top ten hold about 2%. Sequenced sample: peripheral blood. The receptor source for this set is a man aged 18 to 35 with active or convalescent COVID-19.

This chain connects TRBV5-4 to TRBJ2-2; possibly TRBD1 for D (5 bases). The CDR3 spans 15 residues. Trimming left V 1 base short and J 0 bases short, with 7 bases between. Germline CDR1 is SGHNT and CDR2 is YYREEE (reference sequence). The CDR3 bases are TGTGCCAGCAGCTTGACAGGAGCGAACACCGGGGAGCTGTTTTTT. Translated: CASSLTGANTGELFF.

The CDR3 reads CASSSEGSEKLFF. Written as DNA, the CDR3 is TGTGCCAGCAGTTCGGAGGGAAGTGAAAAACTGTTTTTT. V gene TRBV6-2 or TRBV6-3 combines with J gene TRBJ1-4; no clear D gene. The length of the CDR3 is 13 residues. CDR1 is MNHEY, CDR2 SVGEGT, per germline. V lost 4 bases and J lost 7, with 10 bases in between.

Here the CDR3 reads CSAVFETQYF. The CDR3 coding sequence is TGCAGTGCTGTATTTGAGACCCAGTACTTC. The chain employs TRBV20-1 and TRBJ2-5; D call uncertain. Germline assignment: CDR1 DFQATT and CDR2 SNEGSKA (reference sequence). With 5 bases removed from V and 5 bases from J, the gap between germline ends came to 6 bases. There are 10 residues in the CDR3.

The chain couples TRBV14 to TRBJ1-1, with 7 bases that match TRBD1. There are 13 residues in the CDR3. Germline loops: CDR1 SGHDN, CDR2 FVKESK. The trim removed 2 bases at V and 5 bases at J, leaving 2 bases unmatched. The CDR3: CASSQTTGTEAFF. Written as DNA, the CDR3 is TGTGCCAGCAGCCAAACGACAGGGACTGAAGCTTTCTTT.

The rearrangement joins TRBV19 to TRBJ1-6; 9 nucleotides line up with TRBD1. V shed 5 bases and J 8 bases; nucleotides not matched to a gene: 7. This CDR3 is built from 15 residues. The V gene's germline CDR1 is LNHDA and CDR2 SQIVND (reference sequence). In DNA form, the CDR3 reads TGTGCCAGTAGTGGCCCCGGGACAGGGTATTCACCCCTCCACTTT. It encodes CASSGPGTGYSPLHF.

The V gene is TRBV5-1, the J gene TRBJ2-5; 9 positions agree with TRBD1. J gave up 4 bases and V 2 bases, and 6 bases lay outside the gene matches. Germline assignment: CDR1 SGHRS and CDR2 YFSETQ. The CDR3 totals 15 residues. The CDR3 is CASSFGQGQVETQYF. The CDR3 DNA reads as TGCGCCAGCAGCTTCGGACAGGGGCAAGTAGAGACCCAGTACTTC.

The V and J genes are TRBV19 and TRBJ1-2; D not certain. Germline CDR1 and CDR2: LNHDA and SQIVND (reference sequence). The length of the CDR3 is 12 residues. V lost 11 bases, J lost 7 bases, and 17 bases lay in between. The CDR3 sequence is CAPAFREVGYTF. The CDR3 DNA sequence: TGTGCCCCTGCTTTTAGGGAGGTTGGCTACACCTTC.

The rearrangement links TRBV6-5 to TRBJ1-2; D is perhaps TRBD1 (6 bases). Germline lookup yields CDR1 MNHEY and CDR2 SVGAGI. The V end was cut by 7 bases, the J end by 4 bases, with 16 bases between. This CDR3 is 14 amino acids long. The CDR3 sequence is CASTHDRFGYGYTF. The DNA of the CDR3 is TGTGCCAGCACCCACGACAGGTTCGGCTATGGCTACACCTTC.

The chain carries TRBV5-1 and TRBJ2-3; D is unresolved. Germline V gives CDR1 SGHRS, CDR2 YFSETQ. This CDR3 has 14 amino acids. The V and J ends lost 4 bases and 0 bases respectively, with 9 bases between them. The CDR3 sequence is CASSTPGSTDTQYF. In DNA, the CDR3 is TGCGCCAGCAGCACCCCGGGTAGCACAGATACGCAGTATTTT.

The chain carries TRBV3-1 (or the pseudogene TRBV3-2) and TRBJ2-3; 9 nucleotides match TRBD2. After removal of 4 bases from V and 3 bases from J, the junction contained 5 bases not matched to a gene. This CDR3 contains 15 residues. CDR1 and CDR2 from the germline V gene are LGHDT and YNNKEL (reference sequence). Here the CDR3 reads CASSPPGLATDTQYF. The CDR3 bases are TGTGCCAGCAGCCCCCCGGGACTAGCAACAGATACGCAGTATTTT.

The rearrangement joins TRBV12-5 to TRBJ1-2, with 12 bases identical to TRBD1. The germline CDR1 and CDR2 sequences are LGHNT and FRNRAP. Losses at the gene ends were 6 bases for V and 4 bases for J; bases not matched to a gene: 6. The CDR3 runs to 15 residues. CDR3 loop: CASGGTGGMGYGYTF. The CDR3 DNA reads as TGTGCTAGTGGAGGGACAGGGGGCATGGGCTATGGCTACACCTTC.

The rearrangement links TRBV6-5 to TRBJ2-7, with TRBD1 matching 11 bases. V dropped 5 bases and J dropped 5; count of bases not matched to a gene: 5. Germline V gene data show CDR1 as MNHEY and CDR2 as SVGAGI. This CDR3 comprises 14 residues. The CDR3 coding sequence is TGTGCCAGCAGTACAGGGACAGGGGGGCACGAGCAGTACTTC. This translates into CASSTGTGGHEQYF.

This chain joins TRBV6-1 and TRBJ1-2; D not resolved. Germline V lookup: CDR1 MNHNS, CDR2 SASEGT. V was trimmed by 2 bases and J by 2 bases, leaving 9 bases between them. This CDR3 is 14 amino acids long. CDR3 in amino acids: CASSELYGNYGYTF. The CDR3 bases are TGTGCCAGCAGTGAATTATACGGGAACTATGGCTACACCTTC.

The gene calls are TRBV3-1 (or the pseudogene TRBV3-2) and TRBJ2-1, with 10 bases matching TRBD2. V shed 5 bases and J 4 bases; nucleotides not matched to a gene: 5. From germline, CDR1 is LGHDT and CDR2 YNNKEL (reference sequence). CDR3 length: 15 residues. The CDR3 loop is CASSASGGAYNEQFF. CDR3 sequence (DNA): TGTGCCAGCAGCGCAAGCGGGGGGGCTTACAATGAGCAGTTCTTC.

The chain is built from TRBV27 and TRBJ1-1; 7 nucleotides line up with TRBD1. J lost 1 base, V lost 7 bases, and 6 bases had no gene match. CDR3 length: 14 amino acids. Germline loops: CDR1 MNHEY, CDR2 SMNVEV (reference sequence). The CDR3 nucleotides read TGTGCCAGCACAAAGACAGGGAAGAACACTGAAGCTTTCTTT. It encodes CASTKTGKNTEAFF.

This sequence joins TRBV7-9 and TRBJ1-1, with a possible D match to TRBD1 (5 bases). The V end was cut by 1 base, the J end by 1 base, with 10 bases between. Germline V lookup: CDR1 SEHNR, CDR2 FQNEAQ (reference sequence). The CDR3 runs to 15 residues. The CDR3, as DNA: TGTGCCAGCAGCTTAGTTGGGGCTGGGAACACTGAAGCTTTCTTT. Protein product: CASSLVGAGNTEAFF.

This clone is a singleton in its sample. CDR3 loop: CSASPQGYSEAFF. CDR3 nucleotide sequence: TGCAGTGCTAGTCCCCAGGGATACTCTGAAGCTTTCTTT. V is TRBV20-1 and J is TRBJ1-1, with D maybe TRBD1 (5 bases). CDR3 length equals 13 residues. V lost 3 bases, J lost 6 bases, and 14 bases lay in between. Germline CDR1 reads DFQATT; CDR2 reads SNEGSKA (reference sequence).

The V and J genes are TRBV19 and TRBJ2-7; TRBD2 matches at 10 bases. The length of the CDR3 is 15 residues. Trimming removed 0 bases from V and 6 bases from J; junction bases left unmatched: 5. Germline values: CDR1 LNHDA, CDR2 SQIVND (reference sequence). CDR3 DNA sequence: TGTGCCAGTAGTATAGAAAGCCTAGCGGGAGCCGAGCAGTACTTC. Residues: CASSIESLAGAEQYF. The variable domain in full, with the rest retrieved from reference TRBV19 and TRBJ2-7, is DGGITQSPKYLFRKEGQNVTLSCEQNLNHDAMYWYRQDPGQGLRLIYYSQIVNDFQKGDIAEGYSVSREKKESFPLTVTSAQKNPTAFYLCASSIESLAGAEQYFGPGTRLTVT.

The chain couples TRBV11-2 to TRBJ2-1, with a possible D match to TRBD2 (7 bases). V dropped 9 bases and J dropped 3 bases, with 21 bases sitting between them. This CDR3 spans 16 amino acids. Germline V gene data show CDR1 as SGHAT and CDR2 as FQNNGV. This chain's CDR3 is CASRRGGLGSYNEQFF. The CDR3 bases are TGTGCCAGTCGTAGGGGGGGTCTCGGGAGCTACAATGAGCAGTTCTTC.

This chain joins TRBV9 and TRBJ2-1; 8 bases are a match to TRBD2. Germline V gene lookup returns CDR1 SGDLS and CDR2 YYNGEE. Unmatched junction bases numbered 14, after V lost 9 bases and J lost 9 bases. The CDR3 contains 14 residues. The CDR3 coding sequence is TGTGCCAAAAACGGGACTAGTCAATCGGGTGAGCAGTTCTTC. Translation: CAKNGTSQSGEQFF.

This sequence joins TRBV29-1 and TRBJ2-5; TRBD2 aligns across 12 bases. Trimming at V came to 3 bases and at J to 5 bases, leaving 7 bases not matched to a gene. The CDR3 sequence is 15 residues long. Germline lookup yields CDR1 SQVTM and CDR2 ANQGSEA. The CDR3 protein is CSVEGTSGWEETQYF. Written as DNA, the CDR3 is TGCAGCGTTGAGGGGACTAGCGGGTGGGAGGAGACCCAGTACTTC.

This sequence joins TRBV19 and TRBJ1-6, with D maybe TRBD1 (5 bases). Germline CDR1 LNHDA, CDR2 SQIVND (reference sequence). V lost 3 bases, J lost 8 bases, and 11 bases lay in between. This CDR3 contains 14 residues. The CDR3 here is CASSIGGVDSPLHF. The CDR3 DNA reads TGTGCCAGTAGTATCGGGGGAGTAGATTCACCCCTCCACTTT.

The chain uses TRBV6-5 and TRBJ2-7; 10 bases are a match to TRBD2. There are 14 residues in the CDR3. Per the germline V gene, CDR1 is MNHEY and CDR2 is SVGAGI. Trimming took 7 bases from V and 3 from J; bases not matched to a gene: 6. CDR3 loop: CASTRTSGIYEQYF. DNA of the CDR3: TGTGCCAGCACCCGGACTAGCGGAATCTACGAGCAGTACTTC.

This clone was seen more than once but under ten times. The chain recombines TRBV7-9 with TRBJ1-3; maybe TRBD1 (5 bases). CDR3 size: 17 residues. Germline CDR1 reads SEHNR; CDR2 reads FQNEAQ (reference sequence). With 5 bases removed from V and 0 bases from J, the gap between germline ends came to 17 bases. The CDR3 loop is CASSQKDTPDSGNTIYF. The CDR3 nucleotides are TGTGCCAGCAGCCAGAAGGACACGCCCGACTCTGGAAACACCATATATTTT.

CDR3 in amino acids: CSASVGVSYEQYF. DNA for the CDR3: TGCAGTGCTAGTGTGGGAGTCTCCTACGAGCAGTACTTC. The chain links TRBV20-1 to TRBJ2-7; weak D call: TRBD2 (5 bases). The CDR3 spans 13 residues. Trimming pared 3 bases from V and 0 bases from J, leaving 9 bases between. Looked up from germline, CDR1 is DFQATT and CDR2 is SNEGSKA (reference sequence).

The gene calls are TRBV7-2 and TRBJ1-6; a possible D gene is TRBD1 (6 bases). The CDR3 loop spans 13 amino acids. Trimming cost V 9 bases and J 9 bases, with 15 bases left between them. Germline V gene data show CDR1 as SGHTA and CDR2 as FQGNSA. The CDR3 DNA reads as TGTGCCAGTCTAGACAGGCGAGGTTCACCCCTCCACTTT. Amino acids: CASLDRRGSPLHF.